The 5 T cell receptor beta chains listed next were all sequenced from one sample in a study of immune heterogeneity within non-small cell lung tumors. In a multiplex PCR, 32 V and 13 J primers amplified TCR beta CDR3. MiXCR, run by TCRdb on the multiplex PCR reads, gives a single entry per CDR3 protein. The table shows thousands of distinct CDR3 sequences, with around 30% occurring only once. Bulk tumor genomic DNA was the template, and each sample received around 0.55 ug. Several biopsies were collected from each primary tumor during surgery. They were spaced as far apart as possible within the tumor mass. The study cohort was described as untreated, and its members had newly diagnosed non-small cell lung cancer. They went on to have curative surgery. The sample was lung tumor tissue. The receptors here all came from a man in his 60s with non-small cell lung cancer.

The J gene is TRBJ2-1, the V gene TRBV3-1; TRBD1 might be the D (5 bases). The CDR3 runs to 16 residues. Trimming removed 1 base from V and 6 bases from J, with 16 bases in between. Germline V CDR1 and CDR2: LGHDT, YNNKEL (reference sequence). CDR3 sequence: CASSQGSSPRVNEQFF. The CDR3 bases are TGTGCCAGCAGCCAAGGAAGCTCACCCAGGGTCAATGAGCAGTTCTTC.

This clonotype was seen a handful of times. The V call is TRBV28, the J call TRBJ2-7, with D possibly being TRBD1 (6 bases). The germline CDR1 and CDR2 sequences are MDHEN and SYDVKM. V was shortened by 5 bases and J by 6 bases, with 14 bases between the two germline ends. The CDR3 has 13 amino acids. CDR3 sequence: CASSHSGTIEQYF. CDR3 bases: TGTGCCAGCAGTCATAGTGGGACAATCGAGCAGTACTTC. The whole variable domain, remainder taken from reference TRBV28 and TRBJ2-7, is DVKVTQSSRYLVKRTGEKVFLECVQDMDHENMFWYRQDPGLGLRLIYFSYDVKMKEKGDIPEGYSVSREKKERFSLILESASTNQTSMYLCASSHSGTIEQYFGPGTRLTVT.

This clonotype was seen only a few times. V and J are TRBV29-1 and TRBJ2-1; 11 nucleotides match TRBD2. This CDR3 has 14 residues. Per the germline V gene, CDR1 is SQVTM and CDR2 is ANQGSEA. Trimming cost V 7 bases and J 5 bases; bases outside gene matches: 7. CDR3: CSATSGSFHNEQFF. The CDR3 DNA reads as TGCAGCGCCACTAGCGGGAGCTTTCACAATGAGCAGTTCTTC.

This clonotype was detected a few times. The J gene is TRBJ2-2, the V gene TRBV10-3; possibly TRBD1 for D (6 bases). The CDR3 consists of 14 residues. Germline V gene sequence: CDR1 ENHRY, CDR2 SYGVKD. Deletions cut 1 base from V and 4 bases from J, with 7 bases between. CDR3 sequence reads: CAISEFRGTGELFF. For the CDR3, the DNA is TGTGCCATCAGTGAGTTCAGGGGCACCGGGGAGCTGTTTTTT.

This chain connects TRBV20-1 to TRBJ2-4, with D maybe TRBD1 (5 bases). The CDR3 loop spans 15 amino acids. Trimming took off 3 bases at V and 1 base at J, with 13 bases between the two ends. Germline values: CDR1 DFQATT, CDR2 SNEGSKA (reference sequence). The CDR3 DNA sequence: TGCAGTGCTAGTGTCTGGGCAGGGGCCAAAAACATTCAGTACTTC. It translates to CSASVWAGAKNIQYF.